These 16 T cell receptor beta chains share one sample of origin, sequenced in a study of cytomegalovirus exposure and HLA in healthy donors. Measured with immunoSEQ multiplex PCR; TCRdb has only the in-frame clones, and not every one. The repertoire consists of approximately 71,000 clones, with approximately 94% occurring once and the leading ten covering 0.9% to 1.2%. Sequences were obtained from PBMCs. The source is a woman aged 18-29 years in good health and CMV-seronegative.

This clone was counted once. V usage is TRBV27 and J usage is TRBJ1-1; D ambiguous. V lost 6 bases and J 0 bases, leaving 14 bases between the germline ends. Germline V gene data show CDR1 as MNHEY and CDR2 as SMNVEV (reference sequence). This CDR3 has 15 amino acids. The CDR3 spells CASRLRVALNTEAFF. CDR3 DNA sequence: TGTGCCAGCAGGCTGCGGGTGGCCCTGAACACTGAAGCTTTCTTT.

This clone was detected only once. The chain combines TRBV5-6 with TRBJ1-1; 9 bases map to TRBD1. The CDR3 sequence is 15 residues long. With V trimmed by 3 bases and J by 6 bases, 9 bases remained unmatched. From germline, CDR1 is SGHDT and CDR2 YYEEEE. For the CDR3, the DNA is TGTGCCAGCAGCTCGACAGGGGGGGGACAACCTGAAGCTTTCTTT. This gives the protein CASSSTGGGQPEAFF.

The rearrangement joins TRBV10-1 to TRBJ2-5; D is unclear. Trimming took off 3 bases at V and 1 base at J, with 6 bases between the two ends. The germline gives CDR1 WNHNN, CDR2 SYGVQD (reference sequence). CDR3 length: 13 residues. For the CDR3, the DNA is TGCGCCAGCAGTGAACGGTTCCAAGAGACCCAGTACTTC. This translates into CASSERFQETQYF.

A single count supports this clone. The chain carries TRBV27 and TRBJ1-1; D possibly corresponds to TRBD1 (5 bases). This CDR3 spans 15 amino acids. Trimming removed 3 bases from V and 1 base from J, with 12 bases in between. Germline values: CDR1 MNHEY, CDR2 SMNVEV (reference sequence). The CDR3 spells CASSLSGARNTEAFF. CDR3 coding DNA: TGTGCCAGCAGTTTGTCTGGGGCTAGGAACACTGAAGCTTTCTTT.

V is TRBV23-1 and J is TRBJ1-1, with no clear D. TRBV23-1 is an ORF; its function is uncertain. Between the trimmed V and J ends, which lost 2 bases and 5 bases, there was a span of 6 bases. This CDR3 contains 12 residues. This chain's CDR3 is CASSQNITEAFF. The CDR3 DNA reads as TGCGCCAGCAGTCAAAACATAACTGAAGCTTTCTTT.

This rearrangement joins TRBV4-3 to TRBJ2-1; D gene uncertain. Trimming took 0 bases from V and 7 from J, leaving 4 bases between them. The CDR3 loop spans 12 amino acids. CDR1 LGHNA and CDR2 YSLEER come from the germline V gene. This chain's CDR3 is CASSQDKNEQFF. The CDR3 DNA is TGCGCCAGCAGCCAAGATAAAAATGAGCAGTTCTTC.

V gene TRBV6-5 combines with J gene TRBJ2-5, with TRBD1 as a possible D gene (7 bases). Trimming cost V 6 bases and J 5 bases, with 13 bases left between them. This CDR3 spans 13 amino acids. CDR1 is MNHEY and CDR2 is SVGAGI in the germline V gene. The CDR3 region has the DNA TGTGCCAGCAGACCGACAGGGAGGGAGACCCAGTACTTC. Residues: CASRPTGRETQYF.

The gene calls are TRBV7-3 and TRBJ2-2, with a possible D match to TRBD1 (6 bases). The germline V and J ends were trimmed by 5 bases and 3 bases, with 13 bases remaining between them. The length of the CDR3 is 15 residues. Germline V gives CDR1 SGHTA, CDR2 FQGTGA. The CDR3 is CASSDNQGYTGELFF. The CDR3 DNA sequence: TGTGCCAGCAGCGATAACCAGGGGTACACCGGGGAGCTGTTTTTT. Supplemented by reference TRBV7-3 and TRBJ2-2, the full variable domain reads GAGVSQTPSNKVTEKGKYVELRCDPISGHTALYWYRQSLGQGPEFLIYFQGTGAADDSGLPNDRFFAVRPEGSVSTLKIQRTERGDSAVYLCASSDNQGYTGELFFGEGSRLTVL.

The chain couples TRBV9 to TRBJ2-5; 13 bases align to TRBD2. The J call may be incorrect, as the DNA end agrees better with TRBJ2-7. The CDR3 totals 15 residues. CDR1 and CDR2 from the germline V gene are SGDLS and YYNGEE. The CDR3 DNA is TGTGCCAGCAGCGTCGGACTAGCGGGAGACTACGAGCAGTACTTC. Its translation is CASSVGLAGDYEQYF.

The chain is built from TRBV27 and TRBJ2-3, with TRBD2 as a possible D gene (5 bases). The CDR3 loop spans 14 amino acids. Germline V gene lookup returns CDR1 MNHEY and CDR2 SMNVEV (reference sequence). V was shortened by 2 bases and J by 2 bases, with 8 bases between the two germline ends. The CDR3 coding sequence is TGTGCCAGCAGTTTAGCGGGCCCCACAGATACGCAGTATTTT. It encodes CASSLAGPTDTQYF.

The CDR3 loop is CASSLTDYEQYF. The CDR3 region has the DNA TGTGCCAGCAGCTTAACAGACTACGAGCAGTACTTC. This chain uses TRBV7-2 with TRBJ2-7; D gene uncertain. The CDR3 has 12 residues. V was clipped by 2 bases and J by 3 bases, with 5 bases between them. Per germline, CDR1 SGHTA and CDR2 FQGNSA.

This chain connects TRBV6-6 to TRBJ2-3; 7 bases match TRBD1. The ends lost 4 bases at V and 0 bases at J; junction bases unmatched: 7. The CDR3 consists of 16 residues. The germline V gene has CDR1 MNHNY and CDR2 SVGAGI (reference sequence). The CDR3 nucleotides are TGTGCCAGCAGTTCTCGGGACAGTTCTAGCACAGATACGCAGTATTTT. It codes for CASSSRDSSSTDTQYF.

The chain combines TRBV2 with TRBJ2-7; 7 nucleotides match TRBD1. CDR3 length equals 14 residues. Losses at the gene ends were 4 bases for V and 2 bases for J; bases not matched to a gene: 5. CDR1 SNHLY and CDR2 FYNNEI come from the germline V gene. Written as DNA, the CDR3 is TGTGCCAGCAGTGTCTCAGGGGGACCCTACGAGCAGTACTTC. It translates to CASSVSGGPYEQYF. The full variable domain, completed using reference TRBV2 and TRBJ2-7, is EPEVTQTPSHQVTQMGQEVILRCVPISNHLYFYWYRQILGQKVEFLVSFYNNEISEKSEIFDDQFSVERPDGSNFTLKIRSTKLEDSAMYFCASSVSGGPYEQYFGPGTRLTVT.

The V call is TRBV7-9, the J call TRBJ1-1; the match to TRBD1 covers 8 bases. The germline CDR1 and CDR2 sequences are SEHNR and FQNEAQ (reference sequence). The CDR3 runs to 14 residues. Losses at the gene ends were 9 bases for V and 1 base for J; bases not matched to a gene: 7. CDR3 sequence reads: CASSAGGRNTEAFF. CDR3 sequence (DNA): TGTGCCAGTTCAGCAGGGGGCAGGAACACTGAAGCTTTCTTT.

CDR3 nucleotide sequence: TGCGCCAGCAGCCCTGGTGGCACACAGGGGGAAACTCAGCCCCAGCATTTT. Protein: CASSPGGTQGETQPQHF. This rearrangement joins TRBV4-3 to TRBJ1-5; 8 bases map to TRBD1. The CDR3 sequence is 17 residues long. Germline V gives CDR1 LGHNA, CDR2 YSLEER. V shed 4 bases and J 6 bases; nucleotides not matched to a gene: 14.

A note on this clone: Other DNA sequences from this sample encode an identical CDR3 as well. The CDR3 region has the DNA TGTGCCAGCAGCTTACGGGGGTCCTACAATGAGCAGTTCTTC. It encodes CASSLRGSYNEQFF. The chain is built from TRBV7-9 and TRBJ2-1; D is possibly TRBD2 (6 bases). V was shortened by 2 bases and J by 1 base, with 6 bases between the two germline ends. The CDR3 totals 14 residues. Germline values: CDR1 SEHNR, CDR2 FQNEAQ (reference sequence).